The 18 T cell receptor beta chains listed next were all sequenced from one sample in a study of long-term antiretroviral therapy in people with HIV. Survey level was the resolution at which the v3.0 immunoSEQ assay ran. Assay used: immunoSEQ multiplex PCR; TCRdb lists only in-frame clones, some missing. Among about 17,000 clones, approximately 80% were seen once, and the ten largest hold around 8.2%. The starting material was unsorted PBMCs, obtained 0.3 years after starting antiretroviral therapy. Receptor source: a man aged 18 to 30 with HIV.

This chain links TRBV28 with TRBJ1-2; D gene ambiguous. The ends were cut back, 6 bases at V and 3 bases at J, with 20 bases in the middle. Germline V gene data show CDR1 as MDHEN and CDR2 as SYDVKM. This CDR3 contains 16 residues. The CDR3 loop reads CASSHTLMQADYGYTF. The CDR3 DNA reads as TGTGCCAGCAGCCATACCCTAATGCAGGCGGACTATGGCTACACCTTC.

V gene TRBV7-3 combines with J gene TRBJ1-1, with a weak D call TRBD1 (5 bases). Trimming shortened V by 6 bases and J by 0 bases, and 11 bases separated the two germline ends. The CDR3 is 14 amino acids. Germline V lookup: CDR1 SGHTA, CDR2 FQGTGA. The CDR3 nucleotides read TGTGCCAGCAGTTGGGGGGGTTTGAACACTGAAGCTTTCTTT. Its protein product is CASSWGGLNTEAFF.

The J gene is TRBJ1-2, the V gene TRBV7-9; D is unresolved. The CDR3 contains 13 residues. Germline V gene sequence: CDR1 SEHNR, CDR2 FQNEAQ (reference sequence). V lost 5 bases to trimming and J lost 2 bases, with 9 bases between them. In nucleotides, the CDR3 is TGTGCCAGCAGCGCTGGACGGAACTATGGCTACACCTTC. The encoded protein is CASSAGRNYGYTF.

The chain carries TRBV2 and TRBJ2-1, with 8 bases aligning to TRBD1. The V gene end was trimmed by 10 bases and the J gene end by 2 bases; junction bases not matched to a gene: 7. This CDR3 has 14 amino acids. Per the germline V gene, CDR1 is SNHLY and CDR2 is FYNNEI. In nucleotides, the CDR3 is TGTGCCACCGAAGACAGGGGAACCTACAATGAGCAGTTCTTC. Protein product: CATEDRGTYNEQFF.

This clone ranks as large. The V call is TRBV5-5, the J call TRBJ1-6; D not certain. The CDR3 has 14 residues. The germline CDR1 and CDR2 sequences are SGHKS and YYEKEE (reference sequence). V lost 0 bases and J lost 5, with 6 bases in between. Here the CDR3 DNA reads TGTGCCAGCAGCTTGGCGCGGCATAATTCACCCCTCCACTTT. Amino acid sequence: CASSLARHNSPLHF.

As concerns this clone: Since the CDR3 does not end with the conserved phenylalanine or tryptophan, this likely comes from a read error. The limits of the CDR3 on the DNA are not certain, so only TCRdb's listed CDR3 is given. This chain joins TRBV2 and TRBJ2-3; the D call in the table, TRBD2, was not verified against the DNA. The CDR3 contains 12 residues when both ends are counted. The V gene's germline CDR1 is SNHLY and CDR2 FYNNEI. The CDR3 loop reads CASSENRQRENL.

The chain links TRBV5-6 to TRBJ2-3, with D perhaps TRBD1 (5 bases). Germline CDR1 is SGHDT and CDR2 is YYEEEE. The V gene lost 1 base and the J gene lost 4 bases, with 7 bases spanning the gap. The CDR3 is made up of 13 amino acids. In DNA form, the CDR3 reads TGTGCCAGCAGCTTGCCCAGGGCAGATACGCAGTATTTT. This codes for CASSLPRADTQYF.

V is TRBV14 and J is TRBJ1-6; D unclear. V gave up 1 base and J gave up 1 base, with 5 bases separating them. The CDR3 is 15 residues long. Germline CDR1 reads SGHDN; CDR2 reads FVKESK. Here the CDR3 reads CASSQGVSYNSPLHF. The DNA for the CDR3 is TGTGCCAGCAGCCAAGGGGTATCCTATAATTCACCCCTCCACTTT.

The gene calls are TRBV2 and TRBJ2-2, with a tentative D call TRBD1 (6 bases). The length of the CDR3 is 14 residues. Trimming stripped 3 bases from V and 5 bases from J, with 10 bases between. The germline CDR1 and CDR2 sequences are SNHLY and FYNNEI. The CDR3 loop is CASSDGQGTGELFF. The CDR3, as DNA: TGTGCCAGCAGTGACGGGCAGGGGACCGGGGAGCTGTTTTTT.

This chain joins TRBV30 and TRBJ1-2; D gene uncertain. Germline V gene data show CDR1 as GTSNPN and CDR2 as SVGIG (reference sequence). V dropped 5 bases and J dropped 7 bases, with 14 bases sitting between them. This CDR3 region has 12 residues. CDR3 DNA sequence: TGTGCCTGGCGCCCAACTTTGGGTGGCTACACCTTC. It is translated as CAWRPTLGGYTF.

This clone is large (0.1 to 1%). The gene calls are TRBV5-6 and TRBJ2-1, with 9 positions matching TRBD1. The CDR3 is made up of 15 amino acids. J lost 2 bases, V lost 4 bases, and 4 bases had no gene match. Germline assignment: CDR1 SGHDT and CDR2 YYEEEE. Here the CDR3 DNA reads TGTGCCAGCAGCATGGGGGACAGGGCCTACAATGAGCAGTTCTTC. As protein: CASSMGDRAYNEQFF. Variable domain in full (rest from reference TRBV5-6 and TRBJ2-1): DAGVTQSPTHLIKTRGQQVTLRCSPKSGHDTVSWYQQALGQGPQFIFQYYEEEERQRGNFPDRFSGHQFPNYSSELNVNALLLGDSALYLCASSMGDRAYNEQFFGPGTRLTVL.

This clone was picked up a small number of times. The chain joins TRBV30 to TRBJ1-2; TRBD1 matches 9 bases. Trimming cost V 4 bases and J 3 bases; bases outside gene matches: 3. There are 13 residues in the CDR3. Germline lookup yields CDR1 GTSNPN and CDR2 SVGIG (reference sequence). The CDR3 region has the DNA TGTGCCTGGAACGGGGACAGGGACTATGGCTACACCTTC. It yields the protein CAWNGDRDYGYTF.

V is TRBV11-2 and J is TRBJ1-2; possibly TRBD1 for D (5 bases). CDR3 length: 13 amino acids. V was cut by 10 bases and J by 2 bases, with 14 bases left in between. Germline V CDR1 and CDR2: SGHAT, FQNNGV. CDR3 in amino acids: CATLSEGNYGYTF. The CDR3 DNA reads as TGTGCCACCCTCTCGGAGGGGAACTATGGCTACACCTTC.

This clone was counted a few times. DNA for the CDR3: TGCGCCAGCCGGTCGAACTATGGCTACACCTTC. Residues: CASRSNYGYTF. The V gene is TRBV5-1, the J gene TRBJ1-2; D not resolved. The CDR3 totals 11 residues. V gave up 7 bases and J gave up 2 bases, with 6 bases separating them. Germline V gene sequence: CDR1 SGHRS, CDR2 YFSETQ.

The chain carries TRBV27 and TRBJ1-4; unclear D gene. Between the trimmed V and J ends, which lost 2 bases and 3 bases, there was a span of 10 bases. Germline assignment: CDR1 MNHEY and CDR2 SMNVEV (reference sequence). CDR3 length: 15 residues. The CDR3 sequence is CASSLGPQANEKLFF. DNA of the CDR3: TGTGCCAGCAGTTTAGGCCCGCAGGCTAATGAAAAACTGTTTTTT.

The V gene is TRBV18, the J gene TRBJ1-2, with TRBD1 identical over 8 bases. The CDR3 is 15 amino acids. Germline V gene data show CDR1 as KGHSH and CDR2 as LQKENI. V was clipped by 0 bases and J by 3 bases; unmatched bases: 3. The CDR3 DNA sequence: TGTGCCAGCTCACCACCTGAGGGACAGGACTATGGCTACACCTTC. It yields the protein CASSPPEGQDYGYTF.

This clone has just a few counts. The chain employs TRBV19 and TRBJ1-2; 7 nucleotides align to TRBD1. Germline V lookup: CDR1 LNHDA, CDR2 SQIVND (reference sequence). Trimming removed 4 bases from V and 4 bases from J; junction bases left unmatched: 3. The CDR3 is 13 residues long. The CDR3 protein is CASSRGGSYGYTF. CDR3 nucleotide sequence: TGTGCCAGTAGTAGAGGGGGCAGCTATGGCTACACCTTC. Full variable domain (rest looked up from reference TRBV19 and TRBJ1-2): DGGITQSPKYLFRKEGQNVTLSCEQNLNHDAMYWYRQDPGQGLRLIYYSQIVNDFQKGDIAEGYSVSREKKESFPLTVTSAQKNPTAFYLCASSRGGSYGYTFGSGTRLTVV.

This chain uses TRBV27 with TRBJ2-7; D assignment may be TRBD1 or TRBD2 (5 bases each). The CDR3 has 12 residues. Germline lookup yields CDR1 MNHEY and CDR2 SMNVEV (reference sequence). With 2 bases removed from V and 4 bases from J, the gap between germline ends came to 6 bases. In DNA form, the CDR3 reads TGTGCCAGCAGTTTAGAGGGGTACGAGCAGTACTTC. Protein sequence: CASSLEGYEQYF.